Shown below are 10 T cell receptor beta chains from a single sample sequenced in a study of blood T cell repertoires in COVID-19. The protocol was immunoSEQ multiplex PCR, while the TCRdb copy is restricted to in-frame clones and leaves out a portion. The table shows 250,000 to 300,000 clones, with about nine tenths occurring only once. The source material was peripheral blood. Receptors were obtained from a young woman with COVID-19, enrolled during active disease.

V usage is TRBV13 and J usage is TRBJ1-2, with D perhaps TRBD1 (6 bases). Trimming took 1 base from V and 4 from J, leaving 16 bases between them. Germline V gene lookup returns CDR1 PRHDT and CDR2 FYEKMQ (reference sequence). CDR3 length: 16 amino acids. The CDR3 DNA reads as TGTGCCAGCAGCTTAGCACAGGGCCTTGGAATCTATGGCTACACCTTC. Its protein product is CASSLAQGLGIYGYTF. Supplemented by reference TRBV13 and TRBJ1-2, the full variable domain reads AAGVIQSPRHLIKEKRETATLKCYPIPRHDTVYWYQQGPGQDPQFLISFYEKMQSDKGSIPDRFSAQQFSDYHSELNMSSLELGDSALYFCASSLAQGLGIYGYTFGSGTRLTVV.

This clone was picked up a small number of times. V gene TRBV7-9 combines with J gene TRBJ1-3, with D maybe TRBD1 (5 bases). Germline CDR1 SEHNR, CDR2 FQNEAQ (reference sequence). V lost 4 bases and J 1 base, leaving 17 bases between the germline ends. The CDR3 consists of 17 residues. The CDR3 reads CASSSTRPDTSGNTIYF. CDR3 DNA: TGTGCCAGCAGCTCTACCCGCCCGGACACATCTGGAAACACCATATATTTT.

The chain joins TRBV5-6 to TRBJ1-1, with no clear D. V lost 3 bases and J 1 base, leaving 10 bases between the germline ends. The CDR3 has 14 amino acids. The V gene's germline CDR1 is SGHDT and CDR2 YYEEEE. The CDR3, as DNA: TGTGCCAGCAGCTCGAGCTACAGGAACACTGAAGCTTTCTTT. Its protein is CASSSSYRNTEAFF.

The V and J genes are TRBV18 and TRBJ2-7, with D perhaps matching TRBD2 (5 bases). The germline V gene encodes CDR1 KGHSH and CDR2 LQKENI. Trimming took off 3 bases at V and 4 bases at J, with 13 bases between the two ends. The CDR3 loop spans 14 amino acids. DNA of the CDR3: TGTGCCAGCTCACCGGACTTTCTAGGTTACGAGCAGTACTTC. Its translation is CASSPDFLGYEQYF.

CDR3 protein: CASRTQGANEKLFF. As DNA, the CDR3 is TGTGCCAGCAGGACACAGGGGGCTAATGAAAAACTGTTTTTT. V usage is TRBV5-4 and J usage is TRBJ1-4; 8 bases are shared with TRBD1. The CDR3 has 14 residues. V shed 5 bases, J shed 3 bases, and the junction held 3 bases outside the gene matches. Germline CDR1 and CDR2: SGHNT and YYREEE (reference sequence).

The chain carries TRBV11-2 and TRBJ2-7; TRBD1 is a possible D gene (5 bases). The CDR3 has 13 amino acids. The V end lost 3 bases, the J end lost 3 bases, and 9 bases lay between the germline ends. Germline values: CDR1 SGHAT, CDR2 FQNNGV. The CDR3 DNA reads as TGTGCCAGCAGCTTCACAGGTTACTACGAGCAGTACTTC. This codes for CASSFTGYYEQYF.

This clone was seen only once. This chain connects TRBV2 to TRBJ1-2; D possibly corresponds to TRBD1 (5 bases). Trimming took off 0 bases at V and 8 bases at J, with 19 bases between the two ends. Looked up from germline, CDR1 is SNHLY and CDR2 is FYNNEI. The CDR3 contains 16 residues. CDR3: CASSEALGVGFRGYTF. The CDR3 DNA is TGTGCCAGCAGTGAAGCGCTAGGGGTTGGCTTTCGCGGCTACACCTTC.

The CDR3 region is CASSGGTGVANSNSPLHF. CDR3 DNA sequence: TGTGCCAGCAGTGGGGGGACAGGGGTAGCTAATTCGAATTCACCCCTCCACTTT. This chain uses TRBV2 with TRBJ1-6, with TRBD1 identical over 10 bases. Germline values: CDR1 SNHLY, CDR2 FYNNEI. The CDR3 covers 18 residues. Germline trimming cut 4 bases from V and 7 bases from J; bases unmatched to any gene: 13.

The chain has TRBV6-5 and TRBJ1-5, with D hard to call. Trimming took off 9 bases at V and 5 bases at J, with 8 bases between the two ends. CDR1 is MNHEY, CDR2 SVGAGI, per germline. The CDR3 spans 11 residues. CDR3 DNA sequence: TGTGCCAGGAACGAGGATCAGCCCCAGCATTTT. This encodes CARNEDQPQHF.

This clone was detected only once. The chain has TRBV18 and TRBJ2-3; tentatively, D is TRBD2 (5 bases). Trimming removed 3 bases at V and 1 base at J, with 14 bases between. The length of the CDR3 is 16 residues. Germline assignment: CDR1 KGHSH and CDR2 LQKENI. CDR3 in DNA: TGTGCCAGCTCACCGGGAGTCGGGCAGGGCACAGATACGCAGTATTTT. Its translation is CASSPGVGQGTDTQYF.